This T cell receptor beta chain stems from a study of T cells in Graves' hyperthyroidism and ophthalmopathy. Study as a whole: Before any treatment, at initial diagnosis, peripheral blood was collected. Overall study results and limits: Ophthalmopathy, as predicted by the model, came a median about six months after the prediction.

Per the germline V gene, CDR1 is DFQATT and CDR2 is SNEGSKA (reference sequence). Trimming took off 3 bases at V and 8 bases at J, with 22 bases between the two ends. This CDR3 is 15 amino acids long. RNA transcripts served as the template for amplifying TCR beta CDR3 regions. First-round RT-PCR of the TCR CDR3 relied on the HTBI primer set. MiXCR was run by TCRdb on the multiplex PCR reads, yielding one entry per CDR3 protein. The table has fewer than 350,000 distinct CDR3 sequences, around 19% seen once. About this clonotype: Its specificity is unknown. Given a much more abundant clone one base away, this may be a read error. Because the CDR3 is missing its conserved closing phenylalanine or tryptophan, this is likely a read error.

The chain uses TRBV20-1 and TRBJ1-2; D unresolved. The sequencing input was blood. This TCR derives from a man in his forties or fifties with Graves' ophthalmopathy. CDR3 sequence reads: CSASDTDLSTSGYTL. CDR3 DNA sequence: TGCAGTGCTAGCGATACCGACCTATCTACGTCGGGCTACACCCTC.